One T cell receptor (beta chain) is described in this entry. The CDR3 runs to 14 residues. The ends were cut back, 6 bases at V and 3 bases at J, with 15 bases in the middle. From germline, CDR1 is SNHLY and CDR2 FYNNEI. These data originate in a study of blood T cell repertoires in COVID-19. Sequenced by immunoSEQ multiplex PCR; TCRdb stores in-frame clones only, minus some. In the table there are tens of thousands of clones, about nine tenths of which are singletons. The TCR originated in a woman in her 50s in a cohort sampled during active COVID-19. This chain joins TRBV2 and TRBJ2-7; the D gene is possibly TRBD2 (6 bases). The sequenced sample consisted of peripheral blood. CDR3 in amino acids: CASRPAGRIYEQYF. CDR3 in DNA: TGTGCCAGCAGGCCTGCGGGACGGATCTACGAGCAGTACTTC.